The present entry profiles one T cell receptor (beta chain) with its context. The observed sequence ends 3 residues before the CDR3 terminus, with the missing tail filled in from the germline J gene. This sample is part of a study of T cells in women clearing cervical HPV infection. Method: immunoSEQ multiplex PCR; TCRdb's copy keeps in-frame clones and lacks some. The table gives tens of thousands of clones; the top ten clones make up about 6% of it. The germline V and J ends were trimmed by 2 bases and 0 bases, with 11 bases remaining between them. The CDR3 runs 16 residues. Germline loops: CDR1 KGHSH, CDR2 LQKENI.

The V call is TRBV18, the J call TRBJ1-5; D unresolved. This receptor was taken from a woman aged 18 to 75 with a cervical HPV16 infection that either progressed to CIN3+ or cleared (not recorded which). Sample: blood buffy coat. CDR3 in amino acids: CASSPSAAHSNQPQHF. The DNA read from the CDR3 is TGTGCCAGCTCACCATCGGCGGCCCATAGCAATCAGCCC.